The present T cell receptor (beta chain) was sequenced within a study of molecular identifiers for immune sequencing clone quantification. This clonotype occurred a few times. TCRdb passed the PCR reads through MiXCR, listing each CDR3 protein once. Here the sample spans 60,000 to 75,000 distinct CDR3 sequences, under 20% being singletons. Trimming stripped 4 bases from V and 6 bases from J, with 16 bases between. The CDR3 runs to 14 residues. CDR1 and CDR2 (germline): MNHEY, SVGEGT. The J gene is TRBJ2-7, the V gene TRBV6-2 or TRBV6-3, with D possibly TRBD1 on 6 matching bases. This TCR was sampled from a human donor in good health. Some libraries in this study had Jurkat cell RNA spiked in. The sample comprised naive CD8+ T cells from blood, with Jurkat cell RNA spiked in. Subset denoted: FACS-sorted CD8+CD4-CCR7+CD45RA+ naive T cells. The CDR3: CASSWTVGAGEQYF. CDR3 sequence (DNA): TGTGCCAGCAGTTGGACCGTGGGGGCGGGCGAGCAGTACTTC.